This T cell receptor (beta chain) emerged from a study of blood T cell repertoires in COVID-19. Living in 24 US areas, the participants were between 18 and 89 years of age. TCRdb's copy holds only in-frame clones and misses some; the assay was immunoSEQ multiplex PCR. This table has fewer than 350,000 clones, 75% to 90% appearing once. This CDR3 comprises 16 residues. V usage is TRBV21-1 and J usage is TRBJ2-7; TRBD1 is taken as the D call from the table, unchecked against the DNA. TRBV21-1 is a listed pseudogene. This sequence was found in a woman aged 50 to 60 who had recovered from COVID-19. Sequencing was carried out using PBMCs or T cells enriched from blood (not recorded which). CDR3 sequence: CASSKAGQGDPYEQYF. The CDR3, as DNA: TGTGCCAGCAGCAAAGCCGGACAGGGGGACCCCTACGAGCAGTACTTC.